The clone carrying this T cell receptor (beta chain) appeared many times. The antigen is undetermined. Trimming pared 4 bases from V and 4 bases from J, leaving 11 bases between. CDR3 length: 14 amino acids. Germline V gives CDR1 LGHNA, CDR2 YSLEER. This sample was taken from a study of breast tumors, draining lymph nodes, adjacent tissues. The study's findings and limits: Most tumor T cells seemingly derive from lymph node, then expand in tumor. Tumor repertoires ranked between lymph nodes and nontumor tissue in diversity, with V and J gene preferences.

Using its own MiXCR run on the multiplex PCR reads, TCRdb lists one record per CDR3 protein. The table lists roughly 130,000 distinct CDR3 sequences, 30% to 35% of them singletons, with around 2.5% in the top ten. Samples came from axillary lymph nodes draining the breast cancer. This chain connects TRBV4-3 to TRBJ1-3; D possibly corresponds to TRBD1 (6 bases). This TCR was recovered from a female donor with breast cancer. Some clones in this sample may be carry-over from other donors' samples. Sequencing was done on a sample of axillary lymph node tissue. CDR3 protein: CASSLTGSGNTIYF. The CDR3 DNA sequence: TGCGCCAGCAGCCTCACAGGGTCGGGAAACACCATATATTTT.